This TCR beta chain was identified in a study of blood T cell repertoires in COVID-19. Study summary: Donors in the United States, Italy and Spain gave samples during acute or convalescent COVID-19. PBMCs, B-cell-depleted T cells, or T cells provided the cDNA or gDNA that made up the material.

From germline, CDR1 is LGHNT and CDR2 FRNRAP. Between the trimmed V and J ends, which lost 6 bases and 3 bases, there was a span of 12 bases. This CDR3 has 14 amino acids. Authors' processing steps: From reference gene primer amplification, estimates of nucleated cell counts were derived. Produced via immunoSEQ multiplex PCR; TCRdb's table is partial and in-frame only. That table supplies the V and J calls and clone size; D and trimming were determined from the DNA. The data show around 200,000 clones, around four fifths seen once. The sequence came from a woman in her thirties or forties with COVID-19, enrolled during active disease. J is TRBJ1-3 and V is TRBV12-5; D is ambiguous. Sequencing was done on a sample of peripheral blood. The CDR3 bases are TGTGCTAGTGGCCTAGCAGGATTTGGAAACACCATATATTTT. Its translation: CASGLAGFGNTIYF.